This T cell receptor (beta chain) was sequenced during a study of blood T cells in healthy people across ages. Study-level points and caveats: A roughly linear age-dependent decrease characterized TCR beta diversity per million T cells. Long-lived donors had more naive CD4+ cells and higher diversity than aged donors.

Peripheral blood from each donor was collected in a volume of 8 to 10 milliliters. Many counts were recorded for this clonotype. Its antigen is as yet unknown. V was trimmed by 6 bases and J by 3 bases, leaving 15 bases between them. Germline V gives CDR1 MNHEY, CDR2 SVGAGI. This CDR3 region has 15 residues. A second about 6 to 12 cycle PCR used barcoded and J-beta primers. Every sample produced at least 2.5 million CDR3-containing paired-end reads. MiXCR, applied by TCRdb to the 5' RACE reads, yields one record per CDR3 protein. The sample lists hundreds of thousands of distinct CDR3 sequences; under 55% were seen once.

The sample consisted of blood. This receptor was taken from a man in his 60s in good health. This chain links TRBV6-5 with TRBJ1-5; D may be TRBD1 (6 bases). CDR3 bases: TGTGCCAGCAGCCGCGGGACATCATTCAATCAGCCCCAGCATTTT. Translated: CASSRGTSFNQPQHF.